These T cell receptor beta chains were read from a single sample in a study of identical twins. TCRdb fed the 5' RACE reads into MiXCR, producing one record per CDR3 protein. The sample carries 600,000 to 850,000 distinct CDR3 sequences, roughly 20% recorded once. The same specimen was also included in a second study, on T cells expressing NK-cell markers.

The specimen was PBMCs. Receptors originate from a woman aged 18-29 years in good health. CDR3s include the opening cysteine and the closing phenylalanine or tryptophan. Only some rows state a clone size, as once, few, many or a class for expanded clones.

>few|TRBJ2-3|TRBV13
CASSLQAGLSTDTQYF
>-|TRBJ2-7|TRBV5-1
CASSLGGDLRYEQYF
>-|TRBJ1-1|TRBV5-1
CASSPDRVGTEAFF
>few|TRBJ1-5|TRBV12-3/TRBV12-4
CASSSLPGSSQHF
>few|TRBJ1-1|TRBV12-3/TRBV12-4
CASQLPGQGGHTEAFF
>-|TRBJ2-5|TRBV29-1
CSVEDTGGPQETQYF
>-|TRBJ2-1|TRBV12-5
CASSKKEWSGSRGSEQFF
>-|TRBJ1-5|TRBV10-3
CAISTINQPQHF
>few|TRBJ2-5|TRBV18
CASSPGTGARYQETQYF
>many|TRBJ1-4|TRBV27
CASSGTGDDEKLFF
>-|TRBJ2-5|TRBV20-1
CSARAPQGQETQYF
>-|TRBJ2-6|TRBV5-1
CASSLGVLHSGANVLTF
>few|TRBJ2-1|TRBV10-3
CAISESSPASSYNEQFF
>few|TRBJ2-3|TRBV12-3/TRBV12-4
CASGSGDTQYF
>many|TRBJ1-1|TRBV2
CASSIRSTEAFF
>many|TRBJ2-7|TRBV20-1
CSAPPQLAGAFGEQYF
>-|TRBJ2-2|TRBV6-2/TRBV6-3
CASSNTLRTSGRVYTGELFF
>-|TRBJ2-2|TRBV5-5
CAVSRAGELFF
>-|TRBJ2-2|TRBV5-1
CASSLGTMNTGELFF
>few|TRBJ2-7|TRBV27
CASSLSKHLSYEQYF
>many|TRBJ1-2|TRBV5-1
CASSLLGLGYGYTF
>once|TRBJ2-7|TRBV18
CASSPPKGLGDYDEQYF
>-|TRBJ2-3|TRBV6-2/TRBV6-3
CASSYSIQSGTDTQYF
>-|TRBJ2-7|TRBV7-2
CASQPGDRPYEQYF
>few|TRBJ2-2|TRBV12-3/TRBV12-4
CASSFWRELFF
>many|TRBJ2-1|TRBV12-3/TRBV12-4
CASSLARGDNEQFF
>-|TRBJ2-2|TRBV7-9
CASSLIDPGELFF
>many|TRBJ2-5|TRBV6-1
CASSPAGGVQETQYF
>many|TRBJ2-7|TRBV5-1
CASSPTSGRSYEQYF
>-|TRBJ2-2|TRBV29-1
CSAKGQPYGPGELFF
>few|TRBJ2-7|TRBV6-1
CASNPYSGTSSYEQYF
>-|TRBJ2-5|TRBV3-1
CASRQTSGPQETQYF
>many|TRBJ2-1|TRBV10-3
CAIGLAGGNEQFF
>few|TRBJ2-4|TRBV20-1
CSARLEGVAKNIQYF
>-|TRBJ2-1|TRBV7-2
CASSRVGTTNEQFF
>few|TRBJ2-7|TRBV14
CASSQGPTGDYEQYF
>few|TRBJ2-7|TRBV20-1
CSARETAGLRQAEQYF
>-|TRBJ2-7|TRBV9
CASSVGADNYEQYF
>-|TRBJ2-7|TRBV9
CASSGRGTGFDEQYF
>-|TRBJ2-7|TRBV7-9
CASSPRDSLLEQYF
>few|TRBJ1-5|TRBV12-3/TRBV12-4
CASSSGTGLEQPQHF
>few|TRBJ2-7|TRBV20-1
CSARVRGLSSYEQYF
>-|TRBJ2-6|TRBV6-1
CASRLASGANVLTF
>many|TRBJ2-1|TRBV7-9
CASSFRTGGLDEQFF
>many|TRBJ2-3|TRBV5-1
CASSLDQASDTQYF
>few|TRBJ2-3|TRBV7-9
CASSDNWDTQYF
>-|TRBJ2-3|TRBV9
CASSASTGGNTQYF
>-|TRBJ2-1|TRBV29-1
CSGYSSSYNEQFF
>few|TRBJ2-1|TRBV12-3/TRBV12-4
CASSLLVRGAYNEQFF
>-|TRBJ2-6|TRBV4-2
CASSQPGRAGANVLTF
>few|TRBJ2-1|TRBV29-1
CSVAGNGLNEQFF
>few|TRBJ2-5|TRBV25-1
CASSEYTLAGDVETQYF
>-|TRBJ2-1|TRBV20-1
CSASGLYEQFF
>few|TRBJ1-1|TRBV5-6
CASSLRGRGGRAFF
>many|TRBJ2-7|TRBV5-1
CASRLEALRYEQYF
>-|TRBJ1-2|TRBV4-3
CASSQGVPSSNYGYTF
>many|TRBJ2-7|TRBV12-3/TRBV12-4
CASSLGASYEQYF